This T cell receptor (beta chain) was found in a study of graft-versus-host responses after intestinal transplantation (dated by TCRdb to about 2021). Background for the entire study: Multivisceral, liver-intestinal, or isolated intestinal transplants were received by the recipients. A cohort of 24 intestinal transplant recipients, including one retransplant, was enrolled, and a few patients lacking pretransplant specimens were excluded. Graft-versus-host and host-versus-graft alloreactive T cell clones were tracked in the graft, circulation and bone marrow after intestinal transplantation using bulk TCR-beta CDR3 sequencing. Rather than going through the commercial service, samples from a few later patients were sequenced in-house on an Illumina MiSeq and processed with MiXCR. A peak of at least 4% donor T cells among recipient peripheral blood mononuclear cells was the definition used for donor T cell macrochimerism. To identify alloreactive clones, pre-transplant mixed lymphocyte reaction products were sequenced and then compared with unstimulated pre-transplant donor and recipient T cells. All recipients received anti-thymocyte globulin induction followed by maintenance tacrolimus and steroids for around three years. Results the study describes overall, beyond this receptor: GvH clones were found in recipient bone marrow, and some of the GvH clones appeared earlier in ileal mucosa or blood, which is consistent with an intestinal mucosal origin. The relatively low number and heterogeneity of intestinal transplant patients limited the conclusions. In patients with donor T cell macrochimerism, the allografts had high GvH to HvG T cell clonal ratios. Early after transplant, declines in HvG clones were associated with peak levels of circulating GvH clones.

Germline trimming amounts to 5 bases on V and 4 bases on J, with 6 as the count of junction bases outside the gene matches. Including cysteine and phenylalanine, the CDR3 has 16 amino acids. Solely the CDR3 DNA is kept, with 48 bases framed from the first base. Reading the germline V gene gives CDR1 SGHVS and CDR2 FQNEAQ. In the paper's terms, the time point label means: cells obtained before transplantation from donor or recipient. Mixed lymphocyte reactions plated about 200,000 CFSE-labeled pre-transplant responders with about 200,000 irradiated violet-dye-labeled stimulators and were cultured for six to seven days. After the mixed lymphocyte reaction, proliferating CD3+CD4+CFSE-low and CD3+CD8+CFSE-low responder cells were FACS-sorted on a BD Influx sorter. About this clone: Base-call qualities are not available, and no considerably larger clone is one nucleotide away.

Library preparation employed the immunoSEQ multiplex PCR assay. In most patients, genomic DNA was isolated using the Qiagen DNeasy Blood and Tissue Kit and sent frozen to Adaptive Biotechnologies for TCR sequencing. Adaptive Biotechnologies carried out high-throughput TCR-beta CDR3 sequencing of genomic DNA for most patients. The paper's data handling went like this. Adaptive's ImmunoSEQ software supplied the TCR sequencing data for under 20 patients, while MiXCR and VDJtools were used to process a few other patients. To correct CD4 versus CD8 sorting errors, any sequence found in both subsets at a frequency ratio below 5:1 was removed. CDR3 nucleotide sequences shared between donor and recipient were removed because the origin of such sequences could not be assigned. To count as alloreactive, a clone needed at least 2-fold expansion over unstimulated cells and a minimum CFSE-low frequency of 0.002% (template counts) or 0.001% (read counts). Mappable clones were those detected in sequenced pre-transplant spleen, lymph node, or MLR CFSE-low populations of the donor or recipient. The cumulative frequency of alloreactive clones was calculated as a percentage of all sequences, weighted by copy number. TCRdb re-hosts the immuneACCESS table, in-frame sequences only. Its copies lack some clones; in the studies checked, an unresolved V gene accounts for under half of them, and the cause for the rest is not known. That table is the source of V, J and clone size, and D and trimming were worked out from the DNA. This sample is represented by about 20,000 clones; 40% to 55% of them were singletons. In total, the top ten clones hold 0.88% of the sample.

The specimen comprised alloreactive CD4+ T cells from a mixed lymphocyte reaction culture, sampled before intestinal transplant. Sample cell subset or site, as interpreted from the label and publication: CFSE-low proliferating T cells sorted from roughly six-day pre-transplant mixed lymphocyte reaction (GvH or HvG direction). Recombination joined TRBV7-8 with TRBJ2-3; 13 bases in between match TRBD2. The receptor was derived from a human patient who received an intestinal transplant. The nucleotides are TGTGCCAGCAGCGCCCGACTAGCGGGGGGTGCAGATACGCAGTATTTT. Its translation is CASSARLAGGADTQYF.